Listed here is a single T cell receptor beta chain. This entry belongs to a study of shared T cell receptors in the human thymus. Clones were sequenced by immunoSEQ multiplex PCR, and TCRdb holds only the in-frame ones, with some missing. Among roughly 500,000 clones listed, 78% were seen once. Germline V lookup: CDR1 SGHNT, CDR2 YYREEE (reference sequence). V was clipped by 1 base and J by 0 bases; unmatched bases: 2. The length of the CDR3 is 16 residues. These sequences were also reported in another study, on human thymus T cells. That report notes: Thymus pieces cut out during corrective heart surgery were the tissue that was used.

The sample was thymocytes. The chain has TRBV5-4 and TRBJ2-3; 10 positions match TRBD1. The TCR comes from a boy less than two years old with a congenital heart defect. CDR3 bases: TGTGCCAGCAGCTTGAGACAGGGGGCGAGCACAGATACGCAGTATTTT. This codes for CASSLRQGASTDTQYF.